This T cell receptor beta chain was captured in a study of tumor-infiltrating lymphocytes in localized non-small cell lung cancer (dated by TCRdb to about 2021). For context, the study as a whole: The cohort included patients whose samples were collected after neoadjuvant chemotherapy, as well as both smokers and never-smokers and several histologies. From each patient came resected tumor tissue plus uninvolved lung tissue from that same patient, and the uninvolved lung tissue was described as non-adjacent to the tumor. The same patients underwent several integrated assays, with TCR sequencing performed together with flow cytometry, multiplex immunofluorescence, RNA-seq, exome sequencing and proteomics. In total, the ICON cohort was made up of about 150 surgical patients who had localized non-small cell lung cancer and whose tumors were resected. The paired tumor versus uninvolved lung comparison of immunoSEQ T-cell fraction included fewer than 65 patients.

Enrollment in ICON was initiated in 2016, and the last patient was enrolled in late 2018. In a subcohort of 76 patients, fresh tumor and matched uninvolved tissue were collected for in-depth immune analyses, with TCR sequencing among those analyses. No cell sorting was done, and TCR sequencing was instead run on DNA isolated from bulk tissue. What the work shows at the level of the full study, not this receptor alone: Recurrence-free survival showed no association with tumor T-cell fraction from TCR sequencing (p = 0.61). Because different assays used different pieces of the same tissue, intratumor heterogeneity could not be separated from technical variation. TCR-derived T-cell fraction did not differ between the flow cytometry-defined immunotypes IM1 (good prognosis) and IM2 (poor prognosis). Consistent with immunofluorescence CD3 counts, TCRbeta sequencing supported greater T cell infiltration in tumors than in uninvolved lung tissue. Since assay coverage differed from patient to patient depending on how much tissue was available, TCR sequencing was done for only a subset of the cohort.

The CDR3 measures 14 amino acids from cysteine to phenylalanine. Only the CDR3 region is kept as DNA, spanning 42 bases read in frame from base 1. Deletion took 4 bases off V and 4 bases off J, with a span of 12 bases between the germline ends. Via the germline V gene (reference sequence), CDR1 is SGHKS and CDR2 YYEKEE. With regard to this clone: The target of this receptor is not known. Base qualities are not recorded, but no much larger clone differs from it by a single base.

The T-cell fraction in tumor and uninvolved lung tissue was obtained from TCR sequencing using the immunoSEQ assay. In the authors' own workflow: In the survival analysis, patients were divided into a high T-cell fraction group (upper tertile) and a low T-cell fraction group (lower two tertiles), and the two groups were compared using a log-rank test. A signed-rank test was used to test differences in T-cell fraction between paired tumor and uninvolved lung samples. TCRdb took this table from immuneACCESS and kept in-frame rearrangements with V and J called. Such tables lack part of the clones; where checked against another copy, unresolved V genes explain under half of the gap, and the rest is unexplained. D and trimming were read from the DNA, whereas the V and J calls and clone size are those reported in that table. The sample records under 25,000 clones, about two thirds of which are singletons. The top ten clones comprise about 15% of the sample.

This sequence originates from a human donor with non-small cell lung cancer. Sequencing was carried out using lung tumor tissue. Recombination connected TRBV5-5 to TRBJ1-3; the D gene lacks a confident call. This receptor carries the CDR3 CASSLLYGGNTIYF. The DNA sequence reads TGTGCCAGCAGCCTTCTATATGGAGGAAACACCATATATTTT.